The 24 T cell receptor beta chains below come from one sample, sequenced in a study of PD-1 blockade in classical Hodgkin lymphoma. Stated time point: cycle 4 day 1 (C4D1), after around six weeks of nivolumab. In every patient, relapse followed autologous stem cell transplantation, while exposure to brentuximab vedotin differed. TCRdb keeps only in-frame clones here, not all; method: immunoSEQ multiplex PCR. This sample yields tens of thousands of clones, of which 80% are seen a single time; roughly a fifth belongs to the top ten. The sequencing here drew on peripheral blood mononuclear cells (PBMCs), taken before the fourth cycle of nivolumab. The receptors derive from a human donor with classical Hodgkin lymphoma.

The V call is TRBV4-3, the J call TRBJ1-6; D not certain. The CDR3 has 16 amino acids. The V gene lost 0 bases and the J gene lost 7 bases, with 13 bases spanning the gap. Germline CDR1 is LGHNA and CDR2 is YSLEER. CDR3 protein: CASSQDGNSINSPLHF. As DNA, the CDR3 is TGCGCCAGCAGCCAAGATGGAAATTCTATAAATTCACCCCTCCACTTT.

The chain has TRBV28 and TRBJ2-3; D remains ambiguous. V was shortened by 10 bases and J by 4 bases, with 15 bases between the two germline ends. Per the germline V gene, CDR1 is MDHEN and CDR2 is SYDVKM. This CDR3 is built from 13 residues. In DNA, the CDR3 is TGTGCCACCGCTACGAACGGGCCAGATACGCAGTATTTT. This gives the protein CATATNGPDTQYF.

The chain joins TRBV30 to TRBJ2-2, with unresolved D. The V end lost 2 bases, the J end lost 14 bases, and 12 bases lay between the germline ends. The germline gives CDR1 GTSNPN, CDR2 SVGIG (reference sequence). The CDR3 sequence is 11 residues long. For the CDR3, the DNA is TGTGCCTGGAGTAGACCCCCTGGACTGTTTTTT. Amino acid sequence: CAWSRPPGLFF.

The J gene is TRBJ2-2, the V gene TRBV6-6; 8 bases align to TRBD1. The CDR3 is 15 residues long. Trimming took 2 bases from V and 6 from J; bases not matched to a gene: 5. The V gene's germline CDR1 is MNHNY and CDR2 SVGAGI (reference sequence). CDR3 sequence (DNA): TGTGCCAGCAGTTACCAACAGGGGGTTTCCGGGGAGCTGTTTTTT. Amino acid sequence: CASSYQQGVSGELFF.

The CDR3 DNA follows: TGTGCCAGCAGTTTAAGGCACACCTACGAGCAGTACTTC. The encoded protein is CASSLRHTYEQYF. This chain joins TRBV27 and TRBJ2-7; D ambiguous. CDR3 size: 13 residues. Germline V gene sequence: CDR1 MNHEY, CDR2 SMNVEV (reference sequence). Trimming removed 2 bases at V and 2 bases at J, with 7 bases between.

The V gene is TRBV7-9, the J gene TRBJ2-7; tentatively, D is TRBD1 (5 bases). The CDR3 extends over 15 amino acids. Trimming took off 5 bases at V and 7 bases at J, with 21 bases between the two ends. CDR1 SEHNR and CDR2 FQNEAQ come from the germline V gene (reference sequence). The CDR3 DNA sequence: TGTGCCAGCAGCGGTTGGCAGGGAAAGGTCGGGGAGCAGTACTTC. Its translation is CASSGWQGKVGEQYF. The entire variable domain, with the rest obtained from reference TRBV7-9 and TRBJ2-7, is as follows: DTGVSQNPRHKITKRGQNVTFRCDPISEHNRLYWYRQTLGQGPEFLTYFQNEAQLEKSRLLSDRFSAERPKGSFSTLEIQRTEQGDSAMYLCASSGWQGKVGEQYFGPGTRLTVT.

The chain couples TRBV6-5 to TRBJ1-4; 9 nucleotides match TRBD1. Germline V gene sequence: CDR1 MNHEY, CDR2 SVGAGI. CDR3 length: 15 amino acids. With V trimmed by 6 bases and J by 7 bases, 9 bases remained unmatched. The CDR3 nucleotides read TGTGCCAGCAGGCAAAACAGGGGGCTGTTTGAAAAACTGTTTTTT. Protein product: CASRQNRGLFEKLFF.

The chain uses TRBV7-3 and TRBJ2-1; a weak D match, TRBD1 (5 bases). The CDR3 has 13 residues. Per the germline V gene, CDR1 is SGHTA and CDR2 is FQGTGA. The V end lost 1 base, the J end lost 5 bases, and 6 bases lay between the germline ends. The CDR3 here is CASSLSRDNEQFF. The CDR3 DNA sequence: TGTGCCAGCAGCTTAAGCAGGGACAATGAGCAGTTCTTC.

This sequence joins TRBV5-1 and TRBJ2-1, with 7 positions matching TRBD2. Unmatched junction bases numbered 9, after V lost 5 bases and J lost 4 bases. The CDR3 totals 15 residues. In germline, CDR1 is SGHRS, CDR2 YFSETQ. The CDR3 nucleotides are TGCGCCAGCAGGCTCAGCGGGGCTTCATACAATGAGCAGTTCTTC. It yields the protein CASRLSGASYNEQFF. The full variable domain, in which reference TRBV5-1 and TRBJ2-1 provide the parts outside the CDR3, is KAGVTQTPRYLIKTRGQQVTLSCSPISGHRSVSWYQQTPGQGLQFLFEYFSETQRNKGNFPGRFSGRQFSNSRSEMNVSTLELGDSALYLCASRLSGASYNEQFFGPGTRLTVL.

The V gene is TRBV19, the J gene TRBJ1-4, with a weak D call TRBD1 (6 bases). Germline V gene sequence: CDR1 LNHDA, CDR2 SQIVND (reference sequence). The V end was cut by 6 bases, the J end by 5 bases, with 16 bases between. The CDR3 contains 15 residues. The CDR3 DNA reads TGTGCCAGTAGCGAATCAGGGGCGCGGAATGAAAAACTGTTTTTT. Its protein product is CASSESGARNEKLFF.

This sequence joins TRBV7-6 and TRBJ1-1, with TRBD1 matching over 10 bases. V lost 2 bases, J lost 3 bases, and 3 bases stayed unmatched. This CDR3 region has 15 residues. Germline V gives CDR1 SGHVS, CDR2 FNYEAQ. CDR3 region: CASSLRGTGDTEAFF. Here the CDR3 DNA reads TGTGCCAGCAGCTTACGGGGGACAGGGGACACTGAAGCTTTCTTT.

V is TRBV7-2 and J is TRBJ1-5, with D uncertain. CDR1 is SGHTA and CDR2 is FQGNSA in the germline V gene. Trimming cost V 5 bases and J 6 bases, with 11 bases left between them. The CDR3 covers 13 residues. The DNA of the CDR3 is TGTGCCAGCAGCGAGCGAGTGGGTCAGCCCCAGCATTTT. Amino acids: CASSERVGQPQHF.

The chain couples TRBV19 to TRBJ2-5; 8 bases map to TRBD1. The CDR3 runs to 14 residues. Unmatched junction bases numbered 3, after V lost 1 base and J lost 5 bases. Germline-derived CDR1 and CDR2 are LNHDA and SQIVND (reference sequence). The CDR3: CASSIARTGETQYF. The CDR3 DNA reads TGTGCCAGTAGTATAGCCCGGACAGGGGAGACCCAGTACTTC.

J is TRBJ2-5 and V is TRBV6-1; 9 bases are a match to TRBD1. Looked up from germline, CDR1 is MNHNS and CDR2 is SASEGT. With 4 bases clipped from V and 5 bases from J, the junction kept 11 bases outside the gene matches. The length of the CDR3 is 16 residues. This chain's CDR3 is CASSAAGTGLRETQYF. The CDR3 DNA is TGTGCCAGCAGTGCTGCCGGGACAGGGCTCCGGGAGACCCAGTACTTC.

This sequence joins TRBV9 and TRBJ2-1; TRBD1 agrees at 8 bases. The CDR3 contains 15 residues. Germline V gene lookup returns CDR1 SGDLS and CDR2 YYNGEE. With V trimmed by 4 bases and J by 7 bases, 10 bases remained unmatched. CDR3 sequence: CASSSYGTGTNEQFF. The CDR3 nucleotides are TGTGCCAGCAGCTCATACGGGACAGGTACGAATGAGCAGTTCTTC.

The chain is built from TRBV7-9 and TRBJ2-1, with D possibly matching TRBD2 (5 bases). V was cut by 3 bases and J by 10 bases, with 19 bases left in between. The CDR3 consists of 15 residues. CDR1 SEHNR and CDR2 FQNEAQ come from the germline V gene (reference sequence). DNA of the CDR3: TGTGCCAGCAGCTTTAGCGTAGAAAGCCCCCTCGAGCAGTTCTTC. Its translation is CASSFSVESPLEQFF.

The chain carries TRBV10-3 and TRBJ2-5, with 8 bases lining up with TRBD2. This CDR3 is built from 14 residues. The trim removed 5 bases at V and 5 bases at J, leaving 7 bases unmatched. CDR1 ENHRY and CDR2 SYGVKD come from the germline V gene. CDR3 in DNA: TGTGCCATCAGTACGGGACCGGGAGGGGAGACCCAGTACTTC. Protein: CAISTGPGGETQYF.

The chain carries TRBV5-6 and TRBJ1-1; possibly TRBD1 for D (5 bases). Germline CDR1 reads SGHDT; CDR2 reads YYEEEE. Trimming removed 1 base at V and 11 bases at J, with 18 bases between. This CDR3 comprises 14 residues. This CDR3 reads CASSLFDRELWAFF. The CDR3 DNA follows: TGTGCCAGCAGCTTGTTCGACAGAGAACTTTGGGCTTTCTTT.

The CDR3 nucleotides are TGTGCCAGCAGTCCAGCCAAGACCGGGGAGCTGTTTTTT. This codes for CASSPAKTGELFF. The chain carries TRBV2 and TRBJ2-2; D unresolved. V shed 5 bases and J shed 5 bases, with 9 bases lying between them. This CDR3 is 13 amino acids long. The germline CDR1 and CDR2 sequences are SNHLY and FYNNEI. The variable domain in full, with the rest retrieved from reference TRBV2 and TRBJ2-2, is EPEVTQTPSHQVTQMGQEVILRCVPISNHLYFYWYRQILGQKVEFLVSFYNNEISEKSEIFDDQFSVERPDGSNFTLKIRSTKLEDSAMYFCASSPAKTGELFFGEGSRLTVL.

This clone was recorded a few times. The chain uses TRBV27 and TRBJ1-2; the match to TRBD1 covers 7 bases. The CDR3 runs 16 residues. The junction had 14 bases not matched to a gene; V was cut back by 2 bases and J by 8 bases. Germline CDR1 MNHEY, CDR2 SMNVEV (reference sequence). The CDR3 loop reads CASSLSVAGGFEGYTF. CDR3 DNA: TGTGCCAGCAGTTTAAGCGTGGCAGGGGGATTTGAAGGCTACACCTTC.

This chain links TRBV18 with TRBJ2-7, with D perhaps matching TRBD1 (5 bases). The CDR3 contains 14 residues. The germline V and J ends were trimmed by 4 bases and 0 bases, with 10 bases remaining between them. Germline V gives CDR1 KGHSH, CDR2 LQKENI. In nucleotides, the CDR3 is TGTGCCAGCTCACTCCAGACAGACTCCTACGAGCAGTACTTC. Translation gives CASSLQTDSYEQYF.

The CDR3 is CSVEGPGTGGGYTF. Written as DNA, the CDR3 is TGCAGCGTTGAAGGCCCCGGGACAGGAGGTGGCTACACCTTC. The chain links TRBV29-1 to TRBJ1-2; TRBD1 aligns across 8 bases. The CDR3 contains 14 residues. The trim removed 1 base at V and 7 bases at J, leaving 8 bases unmatched. CDR1 SQVTM and CDR2 ANQGSEA come from the germline V gene.

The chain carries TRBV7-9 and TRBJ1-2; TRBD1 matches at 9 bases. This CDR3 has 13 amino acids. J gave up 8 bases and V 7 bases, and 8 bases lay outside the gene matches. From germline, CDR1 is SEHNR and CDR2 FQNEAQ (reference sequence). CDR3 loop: CASTLGQGGGYTF. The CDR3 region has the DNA TGTGCCAGCACCTTGGGACAGGGTGGGGGCTACACCTTC. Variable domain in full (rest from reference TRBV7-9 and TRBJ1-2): DTGVSQNPRHKITKRGQNVTFRCDPISEHNRLYWYRQTLGQGPEFLTYFQNEAQLEKSRLLSDRFSAERPKGSFSTLEIQRTEQGDSAMYLCASTLGQGGGYTFGSGTRLTVV.

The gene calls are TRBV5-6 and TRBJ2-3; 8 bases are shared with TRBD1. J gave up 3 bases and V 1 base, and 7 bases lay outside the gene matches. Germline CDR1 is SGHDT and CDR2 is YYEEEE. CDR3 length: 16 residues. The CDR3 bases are TGTGCCAGCAGCTTGTCGACAGGGGCGGGAACAGATACGCAGTATTTT. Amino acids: CASSLSTGAGTDTQYF.